At least ten counts were recorded for the clone carrying this TCR beta chain. The antigen is unknown. Study-wide findings and caveats: Tumor memory CD4+ T cell TCR gene usage clustered with blood and lymph node memory CD4+ cells and lymph node naive CD4+ cells.

After constant-region reverse-primer amplification, full-length variable regions underwent semi-nested PCR with Nested Universal Primer A. TCRdb reanalysed the 5' RACE reads using MiXCR and keeps one entry per CDR3 protein. The sample records 35,000 to 45,000 distinct CDR3 sequences, about a fifth being singletons. Trimming removed 6 bases from V and 7 bases from J, with 15 bases in between. The length of the CDR3 is 14 residues. CDR1 is MNHEY and CDR2 is SVGAGI in the germline V gene. The sorted Tregs were CD4+CD25+CD127-/low cells. The receptor comes from a female donor with breast cancer. What was sequenced was Tregs sorted from a lymph node. The J gene is TRBJ2-2, the V gene TRBV6-5, with D tentatively TRBD1 or TRBD2 (5 bases each). Written as DNA, the CDR3 is TGTGCCAGCAGCAGGGTCCCGGGGAACGGGGAGCTGTTTTTT. Protein product: CASSRVPGNGELFF.